What follows describes a single TCR beta chain. The antigen remains undetermined. TCRalpha along with TCRbeta cDNA was subjected to two nested PCRs lasting about 16 and 10 cycles. For each CDR3 protein, TCRdb gives one entry from its re-call of the 5' RACE reads, without DNA. This repertoire includes approximately 400,000 distinct CDR3 sequences. This sample is part of a study of monozygotic twins with inflammatory bowel disease. Whole-study findings and limits: Inverse Simpson values showed less TCRbeta diversity in IBD patients than in their healthy co-twins. Between concordant and discordant twins, repertoire similarity failed to differ, a result that limited power may explain.

The CDR3 is 16 amino acids. The germline gives CDR1 SGHNT, CDR2 YYREEE (reference sequence). The V call is TRBV5-4, the J call TRBJ2-3; absent DNA, TCRdb's TRBD2 call cannot be checked. The receptor was derived from a human donor with ulcerative colitis or Crohn's disease, or a healthy co-twin of an affected twin (not recorded which). Sequenced sample: blood. This CDR3 reads CASSLYLAGGGDTQYF.